This T cell receptor beta chain was recorded in a study of T cell responses to AZD1222 COVID-19 vaccine (dated by TCRdb to the early 2020s). Study-wide context: AZD1222 recipients given second doses at about 4 weeks or at about 12 weeks were pooled, since spike-specific TCR depth and breadth were not found to differ between the two schedules. TCR sequencing was performed for roughly 240 trial participants, of whom 200 to 210 were given two doses of AZD1222 and about 25 were given two doses of MenACWY control vaccine. Trial participants were enrolled by age into 18-55, 56-69 and 70-plus year subgroups, with roughly 150, 30 and 60 TCR-sequenced participants respectively. Overall results and qualifications from the work: No day 14 peak-response samples were available, so repertoires were characterized only after the peak T cell response. Conclusions about previously exposed vaccinees are limited, since just a handful of AZD1222 recipients were seropositive for SARS-CoV-2 at baseline. After two AZD1222 doses, spike-specific TCR breadth and depth were significantly higher than at day 0 and than in MenACWY recipients. Participants were mostly white British, with more females than males. The authors suggested clonal diversity may have been underestimated. Nearly half of unique spike-specific TCRs reportedly recognized epitopes outside regions mutated in the B.1.351 and B.1.1.7 variants. The whole spike protein was spanned by vaccine-associated CD4 TCRs, and dominant responses were seen in regions 160-218 and 743-854. The 56-69-year group was small, and its depth increase did not reach significance, likely because of low power.

Looking up the germline V gene (reference sequence) yields CDR1 LGHDT and CDR2 YNNKEL. The CDR3 runs 15 residues from the cysteine to the phenylalanine. CDR3 DNA only is kept here, 45 bases in frame from base 1. The germline ends are 13 bases apart after V is trimmed by 4 bases and J by 3 bases. Interpreted using the paper, the time point label stands for: baseline before first vaccination. Vaccinee samples came from UK trials COV001 and COV002, including a single-blind randomized controlled phase 2/3 trial of AZD1222 (ChAdOx1 nCoV-19) in healthy adults. For TCRbeta chain sequencing, PBMC samples from trial participants were taken at day 0 and at day 28 after the second dose. This clone has a single count. What antigen it recognizes has not been identified. Base quality data are lacking; no much larger clone is found one base away. The CDR3 regions of human TCRbeta chains were subjected to immunosequencing. Processing in the source paper ran as follows. Repertoire TCRs were matched against a reference library of SARS-CoV-2-specific TCRs generated with the MIRA antigen-specificity platform. Breadth was defined as the fraction of unique TCRs that were SARS-CoV-2-associated, and depth was defined as the fraction of total T cells that were SARS-CoV-2-associated. Using the MIRA data, each spike-specific TCR was assigned both to the spike region to which the TCR was reactive and to a CD4 or CD8 class. Log10-transformed breadth and depth values were compared by one-way ANOVA with Sidak's multiple comparisons tests. Here the immuneACCESS table is served through TCRdb, limited to in-frame sequences with V and J called. Missing clones are a known gap in these copies; in checked studies unresolved V genes cover under half, and the rest lacks a known reason. V and J calls plus clone size are reproduced from that table; the DNA served to infer D and trimming. This sample lists roughly 100,000 clones; 70% to 90% were detected once. The ten most abundant clones make up roughly 4% of the sample.

The source material was peripheral blood, sampled on day 0 of AZD1222 vaccination. Recombination connected TRBV3-1 (or the pseudogene TRBV3-2) to TRBJ2-1; no D gene can be assigned with confidence. The sequence was collected from an adult in good health. The CDR3 region: CASSPRASRYNEQFF. The DNA reads as follows: TGTGCCAGCAGCCCCCGGGCCAGCCGCTACAATGAGCAGTTCTTC.